The following is a T cell receptor beta chain sequence with its context. These data originate in a study of control samples from healthy donors and cancer patients. The table came from immunoSEQ multiplex PCR; TCRdb's copy has only in-frame clones and leaves some out. The table lists 95,000 to 150,000 clones, roughly 84% of them singletons. The source is a man aged 40-55 years in good health. Sample: blood.

The CDR3 protein is CASSRVAGDNSPLHF. The CDR3 DNA reads as TGTGCCAGCTCCCGAGTAGCAGGGGACAATTCACCCCTCCACTTT. The chain links TRBV5-6 to TRBJ1-6; D perhaps matches TRBD1 (6 bases). Germline V gives CDR1 SGHDT, CDR2 YYEEEE. V lost 7 bases and J lost 7, with 18 bases in between. CDR3 length equals 15 residues.